This T cell receptor beta chain was profiled in a study of blood T cell repertoires in COVID-19. The wider study: Sources were T cells, B-cell-depleted T cells, or PBMCs; the material itself was cDNA or gDNA.

The authors' processing: Researchers report that nucleated cell counts were estimated from reference gene primer amplification. Libraries were prepared by immunoSEQ multiplex PCR; TCRdb keeps only in-frame clonotypes and omits some of them. That table is the source of V, J and clone size, and D and trimming were worked out from the DNA. The sample includes about 350,000 clones, about 90% seen only once; the top ten take more than 0.9%. The study drew participants aged about 18 to 89 years from about two dozen US areas. What the recovered Cohort 3 donors had was two negative PCRs, clearance, or symptom resolution. The CDR3 runs 14 residues. Germline V gives CDR1 SGHRS, CDR2 YFSETQ. V gave up 5 bases and J gave up 1 base, with 12 bases separating them.

The sample comprised PBMCs or T cells enriched from blood (not recorded which). The chain uses TRBV5-1 and TRBJ2-5; tentatively, D is TRBD2 (6 bases). The sequence was obtained from a woman younger than 45 who had recovered from COVID-19. The CDR3 nucleotides read TGCGCCAGCAGTCAAGGGGACTCCCAAGAGACCCAGTACTTC. Translation gives CASSQGDSQETQYF. Drawing the rest from reference TRBV5-1 and TRBJ2-5, the complete variable domain is KAGVTQTPRYLIKTRGQQVTLSCSPISGHRSVSWYQQTPGQGLQFLFEYFSETQRNKGNFPGRFSGRQFSNSRSEMNVSTLELGDSALYLCASSQGDSQETQYFGPGTRLLVL.